These 27 T cell receptor beta chains originate from one sample sequenced in a study of T cells in Graves' hyperthyroidism and ophthalmopathy. Amplified TCR beta CDR3 regions came from RNA transcripts. During a first-round RT-PCR of the TCR CDR3, the HTBI primer set was used. TCRdb independently ran MiXCR on the multiplex PCR reads; one entry per CDR3 protein. The table has nearly 600,000 distinct CDR3 sequences, about 14% seen once; the top ten hold more than 4.5%. Sequenced material: blood. Every receptor here comes from a woman aged 25 to 39 with Graves' hyperthyroidism that later progressed to Graves' ophthalmopathy.

This clonotype has at least ten counts. This rearrangement joins TRBV9 to TRBJ1-2, with unresolved D. V lost 0 bases, J lost 4 bases, and 7 bases lay in between. Germline V gene data show CDR1 as SGDLS and CDR2 as YYNGEE. This CDR3 region has 13 residues. CDR3 nucleotides: TGTGCCAGCAGCGTAGAGGTCGGCTATGGCTACACCTTC. Protein product: CASSVEVGYGYTF.

This clonotype was seen at least ten times. The V gene is TRBV27, the J gene TRBJ2-3; TRBD1 aligns across 7 bases. Trimming removed 5 bases from V and 1 base from J; junction bases left unmatched: 3. The germline CDR1 and CDR2 sequences are MNHEY and SMNVEV (reference sequence). This CDR3 region has 14 residues. CDR3 DNA: TGTGCCAGCAGTCCGGGACAGCGCACAGATACGCAGTATTTT. This codes for CASSPGQRTDTQYF.

This clonotype was seen at least ten times. V usage is TRBV6-1 and J usage is TRBJ2-5; TRBD1 matches at 9 bases. Trimming at V came to 6 bases and at J to 7 bases, leaving 18 bases not matched to a gene. CDR3 length: 17 amino acids. The germline CDR1 and CDR2 sequences are MNHNS and SASEGT. CDR3 nucleotides: TGTGCCAGCAGGGGGGACAGGGAGAGGGTTAGTAGACCGACCCAGTACTTC. This codes for CASRGDRERVSRPTQYF.

This clonotype was observed at least ten times. This chain links TRBV2 with TRBJ1-1; D may be TRBD1 (6 bases). Trimming shortened V by 6 bases and J by 10 bases, and 9 bases separated the two germline ends. CDR3 length: 10 residues. Looked up from germline, CDR1 is SNHLY and CDR2 is FYNNEI. The CDR3 here is CASRGRGAFF. The CDR3 nucleotides read TGTGCCAGCAGGGGCAGGGGAGCTTTCTTT.

Concerning this clonotype: This may be a read error, as it is one base from a much larger clone. The gene calls are TRBV20-1 and TRBJ2-7; no definite D call. The CDR3 runs to 13 residues. Germline V gene sequence: CDR1 DFQATT, CDR2 SNEGSKA (reference sequence). CDR3 amino acids: CGAPHLPDYEQYF. In nucleotides, the CDR3 is TGCGGTGCTCCCCACCTCCCTGACTACGAGCAGTACTTC.

CDR3 in DNA: TGCAGCGTTGGCCTCCAGGGCTCGGAGACCCAGTACTTC. It codes for CSVGLQGSETQYF. The J gene is TRBJ2-5, the V gene TRBV29-1; D is possibly TRBD1 (5 bases). CDR3 length equals 13 residues. Trimming stripped 4 bases from V and 5 bases from J, with 14 bases between. Germline loops: CDR1 SQVTM, CDR2 ANQGSEA.

This clonotype was recorded many times. A junction boundary mismatches the germline segment, possibly from a read error. The chain uses TRBV18 and TRBJ1-4, with 7 bases that match TRBD1. In germline, CDR1 is KGHSH, CDR2 LQKENI. The CDR3 loop spans 15 amino acids. This chain's CDR3 is CASSPPGTANEKLFF. The CDR3 nucleotides are TGTGCCAGCTCACCCCCCGGGACAGCAAATGAGAAACTGTTTTTT. Full variable domain (outside the CDR3, taken from reference TRBV18 and TRBJ1-4): NAGVMQNPRHLVRRRGQEARLRCSPMKGHSHVYWYRQLPEEGLKFMVYLQKENIIDESGMPKERFSAEFPKEGPSILRIQQVVRGDSAAYFCASSPPGTANEKLFFGSGTQLSVL.

There are many counts of this clonotype. The V call is TRBV2, the J call TRBJ2-3; D remains unclear. This CDR3 contains 16 residues. Germline V lookup: CDR1 SNHLY, CDR2 FYNNEI. V gave up 11 bases and J gave up 2 bases, with 23 bases separating them. The CDR3 loop reads CAGNDPRLDSTDTQYF. In DNA, the CDR3 is TGTGCCGGCAACGATCCCCGACTGGATTCCACAGATACGCAGTATTTT.

As regards this clonotype: A single base separates this from a much larger clone, so it may be a read error. The conserved closing phenylalanine or tryptophan is absent in this CDR3, likely reflecting a read error. The V and J genes are TRBV5-1 and TRBJ1-4; tentatively, D is TRBD1 (5 bases). Germline loops: CDR1 SGHRS, CDR2 YFSETQ. V was cut by 5 bases and J by 0 bases, with 14 bases left in between. The CDR3 covers 16 residues. The CDR3 DNA follows: TGCGCCAGCAGGGGGGGGAGATTTGCAACTAATGAAAAACTGTTTTCT. Translation gives CASRGGRFATNEKLFS.

Remarks on this clonotype: One end of the junction fails to match germline, which may point to a read error. The chain carries TRBV4-1 and TRBJ1-1, with 9 bases fitting TRBD1. Germline V CDR1 and CDR2: MGHRA, YSYEKL. This CDR3 comprises 16 residues. CDR3 in DNA: TGCGCCAGCAGCCATGGTCGGACAGGGGAAGGGACTGAAGCTCTCTTT. Protein product: CASSHGRTGEGTEALF.

The sample holds many counts of this clonotype. The chain carries TRBV30 and TRBJ2-7; D is tentatively TRBD1 or TRBD2 (5 bases each). The CDR3 length is 16 residues. Trimming pared 0 bases from V and 3 bases from J, leaving 18 bases between. Per the germline V gene, CDR1 is GTSNPN and CDR2 is SVGIG (reference sequence). CDR3 sequence reads: CAWSVLGDGPLYEQYF. CDR3 bases: TGTGCCTGGAGTGTACTCGGGGACGGCCCCCTCTACGAGCAGTACTTC. Complete variable domain (other parts from reference TRBV30 and TRBJ2-7): SQTIHQWPATLVQPVGSPLSLECTVEGTSNPNLYWYRQAAGRGLQLLFYSVGIGQISSEVPQNLSASRPQDRQFILSSKKLLLSDSGFYLCAWSVLGDGPLYEQYFGPGTRLTVT.

V usage is TRBV3-1 and J usage is TRBJ1-6; D remains ambiguous. V shed 4 bases and J shed 9 bases, with 10 bases lying between them. The CDR3 covers 13 residues. Germline V gene lookup returns CDR1 LGHDT and CDR2 YNNKEL (reference sequence). CDR3 residues: CASSRDLGSPLHF. CDR3 in DNA: TGTGCCAGCAGCCGAGATCTGGGTTCACCCCTCCACTTT.

This clonotype came up many times. The gene calls are TRBV30 and TRBJ1-1; D might be TRBD1 (5 bases). Germline loops: CDR1 GTSNPN, CDR2 SVGIG (reference sequence). V dropped 2 bases and J dropped 6 bases, with 16 bases sitting between them. The CDR3 sequence is 14 residues long. CDR3 protein: CAWSLGGASPEAFF. The CDR3 nucleotides read TGTGCCTGGAGTCTGGGCGGGGCGAGCCCTGAAGCTTTCTTT. Drawing the rest from reference TRBV30 and TRBJ1-1, the complete variable domain is SQTIHQWPATLVQPVGSPLSLECTVEGTSNPNLYWYRQAAGRGLQLLFYSVGIGQISSEVPQNLSASRPQDRQFILSSKKLLLSDSGFYLCAWSLGGASPEAFFGQGTRLTVV.

In its sample, this clonotype was seen many times. The chain couples TRBV6-1 to TRBJ2-5; perhaps TRBD1 as D (7 bases). The V end was cut by 6 bases, the J end by 1 base, with 18 bases between. Germline V gene lookup returns CDR1 MNHNS and CDR2 SASEGT. The length of the CDR3 is 16 residues. CDR3 nucleotides: TGTGCCAGCAGCCGGTCGGGGGACAGCATCCAAGAGACCCAGTACTTC. Protein product: CASSRSGDSIQETQYF.

This clonotype was counted ten times or more. The V and J genes are TRBV6-2 or TRBV6-3 and TRBJ1-5; 7 bases agree with TRBD1. The CDR3 has 17 amino acids. V shed 0 bases, J shed 3 bases, and the junction held 8 bases outside the gene matches. Germline V CDR1 and CDR2: MNHEY, SVGEGT. CDR3 nucleotides: TGTGCCAGCAGTTACTCGAAACCGGACAGGATCAATCAGCCCCAGCATTTT. The encoded protein is CASSYSKPDRINQPQHF.

This chain connects TRBV7-2 to TRBJ2-3; 12 bases are a match to TRBD2. The V segment lost 5 bases and the J segment 4 bases; nucleotides outside the gene matches: 4. Germline CDR1 SGHTA, CDR2 FQGNSA. The CDR3 contains 15 residues. As DNA, the CDR3 is TGTGCCAGCAGCACTAGCGGGAGGTTACCAGATACGCAGTATTTT. It yields the protein CASSTSGRLPDTQYF.

The DNA of the CDR3 is TGTGCCAGCAGCTCGGGCGGCGACAGGCCCTACAATGAGCAGTTCTTC. Its protein is CASSSGGDRPYNEQFF. The chain joins TRBV7-9 to TRBJ2-1; weak D call: TRBD1 (6 bases). The CDR3 totals 16 residues. V shed 4 bases and J shed 2 bases, with 15 bases lying between them. Germline CDR1 and CDR2: SEHNR and FQNEAQ (reference sequence).

In its sample, this clonotype was seen many times. The V and J genes are TRBV6-1 and TRBJ1-1, with D unclear. V lost 6 bases and J 0 bases, leaving 8 bases between the germline ends. The CDR3 contains 13 residues. Looked up from germline, CDR1 is MNHNS and CDR2 is SASEGT. The CDR3: CASSDILNTEAFF. CDR3 DNA sequence: TGTGCCAGCAGCGATATCCTGAACACTGAAGCTTTCTTT.

This clonotype was recorded many times. The rearrangement joins TRBV3-2 to TRBJ2-1; the table calls TRBD1, which could not be checked here. TRBV3-2 is a documented pseudogene. The CDR3 totals 14 residues. CDR3 nucleotide sequence: TGTGCCAGCAGCCAAGATAGGGGACACAATGAGCAGTTCTTC. Amino acids: CASSQDRGHNEQFF.

This clonotype was detected ten times or more. This chain joins TRBV7-2 and TRBJ2-7; 10 bases are a match to TRBD2. Unmatched junction bases numbered 10, after V lost 7 bases and J lost 4 bases. Per germline, CDR1 SGHTA and CDR2 FQGNSA. This CDR3 has 15 amino acids. The CDR3 protein is CASTPSSGSFYEQYF. In DNA form, the CDR3 reads TGTGCCAGCACCCCGTCTAGCGGGAGTTTTTACGAGCAGTACTTC.

Comments on this clonotype: It may be a read error: a sequence one base away is much more abundant. The rearrangement joins TRBV30 to TRBJ2-3; TRBD2 is a possible D gene (5 bases). The CDR3 contains 14 residues. Germline V gene data show CDR1 as GTSNPN and CDR2 as SVGIG (reference sequence). V was clipped by 4 bases and J by 1 base, with 12 bases between them. The CDR3 loop reads CAWMLWGGTDTQYF. The DNA of the CDR3 is TGTGCCTGGATGCTCTGGGGAGGCACAGATACGCAGTATTTT. Based on the CDR3 plus reference TRBV30 and TRBJ2-3, the full variable domain is SQTIHQWPATLVQPVGSPLSLECTVEGTSNPNLYWYRQAAGRGLQLLFYSVGIGQISSEVPQNLSASRPQDRQFILSSKKLLLSDSGFYLCAWMLWGGTDTQYFGPGTRLTVL.

This clonotype was recorded a few times. The V call is TRBV29-1, the J call TRBJ2-1; no firm D call. Germline CDR1 and CDR2: SQVTM and ANQGSEA. This CDR3 spans 13 amino acids. Trimming cost V 5 bases and J 0 bases, with 8 bases left between them. The CDR3 DNA reads TGCAGCGTTACTGGCCGCTCCTACAATGAGCAGTTCTTC. Amino acid sequence: CSVTGRSYNEQFF.

The V gene is TRBV5-1, the J gene TRBJ2-7, with 7 positions matching TRBD1. Germline lookup yields CDR1 SGHRS and CDR2 YFSETQ. Trimming cost V 2 bases and J 1 base; bases outside gene matches: 12. The CDR3 contains 17 residues. CDR3 amino acids: CASSFPPGQLTSYEQYF. CDR3 nucleotides: TGCGCCAGCAGCTTCCCACCGGGACAGCTTACTTCCTACGAGCAGTACTTC. Complete variable domain (other parts from reference TRBV5-1 and TRBJ2-7): KAGVTQTPRYLIKTRGQQVTLSCSPISGHRSVSWYQQTPGQGLQFLFEYFSETQRNKGNFPGRFSGRQFSNSRSEMNVSTLELGDSALYLCASSFPPGQLTSYEQYFGPGTRLTVT.

This clonotype was seen at least ten times. The chain joins TRBV2 to TRBJ2-1; unclear D gene. Germline V gives CDR1 SNHLY, CDR2 FYNNEI. With 6 bases removed from V and 0 bases from J, the gap between germline ends came to 12 bases. The CDR3 runs to 15 residues. DNA of the CDR3: TGTGCCAGCAGCAAGCGTCGCAGCTCCTACAATGAGCAGTTCTTC. This gives the protein CASSKRRSSYNEQFF.

This clonotype was recorded at least ten times. CDR3 DNA sequence: TGTGCCAGCAGAGACGATTGGGGGGCTGAAGCTTTCTTT. Protein sequence: CASRDDWGAEAFF. This sequence joins TRBV7-9 and TRBJ1-1; D possibly corresponds to TRBD1 (5 bases). Germline V gene sequence: CDR1 SEHNR, CDR2 FQNEAQ (reference sequence). Trimming pared 6 bases from V and 6 bases from J, leaving 14 bases between. The CDR3 consists of 13 residues.

Ten or more counts support this clonotype. This chain connects TRBV3-1 to TRBJ1-6; D not resolved. The germline CDR1 and CDR2 sequences are LGHDT and YNNKEL (reference sequence). The CDR3 consists of 13 residues. V was shortened by 2 bases and J by 10 bases, with 9 bases between the two germline ends. In nucleotides, the CDR3 is TGTGCCAGCAGCCAACGGGCTCAATCACCCCTCCACTTT. Its protein is CASSQRAQSPLHF.

The V gene is TRBV30, the J gene TRBJ1-3; D uncertain. Between the trimmed V and J ends, which lost 5 bases and 3 bases, there was a span of 11 bases. From germline, CDR1 is GTSNPN and CDR2 SVGIG (reference sequence). This CDR3 region has 13 residues. CDR3 nucleotide sequence: TGTGCCTGGGCCGGAGCATTTGGAAACACCATATATTTT. Amino acids: CAWAGAFGNTIYF.